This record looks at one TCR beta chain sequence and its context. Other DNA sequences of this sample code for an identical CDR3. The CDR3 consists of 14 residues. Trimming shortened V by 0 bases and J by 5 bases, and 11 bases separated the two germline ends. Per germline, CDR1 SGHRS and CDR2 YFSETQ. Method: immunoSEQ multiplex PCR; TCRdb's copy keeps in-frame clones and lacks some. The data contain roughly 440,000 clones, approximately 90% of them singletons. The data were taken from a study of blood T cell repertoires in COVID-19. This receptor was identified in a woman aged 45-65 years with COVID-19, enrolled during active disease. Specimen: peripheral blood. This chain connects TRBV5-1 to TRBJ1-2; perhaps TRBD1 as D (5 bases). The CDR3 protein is CASSLGGTEYGYTF. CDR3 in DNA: TGCGCCAGCAGCTTGGGGGGCACCGAGTATGGCTACACCTTC.